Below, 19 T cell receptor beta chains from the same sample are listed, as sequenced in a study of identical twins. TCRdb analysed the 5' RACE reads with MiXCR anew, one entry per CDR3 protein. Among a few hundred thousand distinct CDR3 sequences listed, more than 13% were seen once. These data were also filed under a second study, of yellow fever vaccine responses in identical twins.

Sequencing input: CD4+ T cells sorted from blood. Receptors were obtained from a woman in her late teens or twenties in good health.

CDR3 nucleotide sequence: TGTGCCAGCCGGGGGCCTCTATCCAATGAGCAGTTCTTC. Amino acids: CASRGPLSNEQFF. The chain is built from TRBV11-2 and TRBJ2-1; the D call may be TRBD1 or TRBD2 (6 bases each). The germline gives CDR1 SGHAT, CDR2 FQNNGV. V lost 8 bases to trimming and J lost 6 bases, with 14 bases between them. This CDR3 has 13 residues.

The CDR3 coding sequence is TGTGCCAGCGGATCCCGGGCCGAGCAGTTCTTC. Translation gives CASGSRAEQFF. The gene calls are TRBV27 and TRBJ2-1; D not certain. CDR1 is MNHEY, CDR2 SMNVEV, per germline (reference sequence). With 8 bases removed from V and 10 bases from J, the gap between germline ends came to 12 bases. CDR3 length: 11 residues.

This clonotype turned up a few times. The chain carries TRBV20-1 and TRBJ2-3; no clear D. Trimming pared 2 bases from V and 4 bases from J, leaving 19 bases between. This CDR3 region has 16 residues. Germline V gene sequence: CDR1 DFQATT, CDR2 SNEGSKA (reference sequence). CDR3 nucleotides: TGCAGTGCTAGAACCCAAAAAGGGTTTTGGGCAGATACGCAGTATTTT. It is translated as CSARTQKGFWADTQYF.

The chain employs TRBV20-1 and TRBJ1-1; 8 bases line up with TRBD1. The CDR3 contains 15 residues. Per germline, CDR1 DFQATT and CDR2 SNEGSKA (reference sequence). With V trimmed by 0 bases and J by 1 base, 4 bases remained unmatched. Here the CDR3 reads CSARDPGQENTEAFF. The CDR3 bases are TGCAGTGCTAGAGATCCGGGACAGGAGAACACTGAAGCTTTCTTT.

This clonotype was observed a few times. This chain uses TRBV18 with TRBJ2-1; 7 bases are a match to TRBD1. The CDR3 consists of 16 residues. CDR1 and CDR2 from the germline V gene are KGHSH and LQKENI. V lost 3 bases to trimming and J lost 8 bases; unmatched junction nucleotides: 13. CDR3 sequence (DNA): TGTGCCAGCTCACCGGGTAGGGGACAGACCACCGATGAGCAGTTCTTC. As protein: CASSPGRGQTTDEQFF.

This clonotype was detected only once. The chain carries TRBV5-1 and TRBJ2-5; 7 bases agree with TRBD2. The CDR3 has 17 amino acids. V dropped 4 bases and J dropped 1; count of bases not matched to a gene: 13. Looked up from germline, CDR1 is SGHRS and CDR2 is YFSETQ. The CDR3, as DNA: TGCGCCAGCAGCCCATGGGGACTTGGACTAGGCCAAGAGACCCAGTACTTC. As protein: CASSPWGLGLGQETQYF.

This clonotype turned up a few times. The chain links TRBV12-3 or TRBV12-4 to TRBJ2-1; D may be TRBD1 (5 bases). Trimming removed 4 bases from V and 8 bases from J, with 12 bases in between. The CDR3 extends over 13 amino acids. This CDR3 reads CASSSLIRDEQFF. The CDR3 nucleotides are TGTGCCAGCAGTTCCCTAATCAGGGATGAGCAGTTCTTC.

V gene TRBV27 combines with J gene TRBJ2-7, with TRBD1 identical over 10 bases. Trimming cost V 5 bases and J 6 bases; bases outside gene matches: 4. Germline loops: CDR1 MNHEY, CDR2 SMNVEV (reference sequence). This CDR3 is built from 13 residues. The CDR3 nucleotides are TGTGCCAGCAGTCCGGACAGGGGGAGCGAGCAGTACTTC. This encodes CASSPDRGSEQYF.

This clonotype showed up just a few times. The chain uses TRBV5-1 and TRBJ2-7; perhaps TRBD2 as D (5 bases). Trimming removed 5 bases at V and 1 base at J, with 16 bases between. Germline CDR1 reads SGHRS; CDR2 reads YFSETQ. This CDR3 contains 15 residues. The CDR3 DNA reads TGCGCCAGCAGGCGTTCTGCGGAGGTATCCTACGAGCAGTACTTC. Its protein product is CASRRSAEVSYEQYF.

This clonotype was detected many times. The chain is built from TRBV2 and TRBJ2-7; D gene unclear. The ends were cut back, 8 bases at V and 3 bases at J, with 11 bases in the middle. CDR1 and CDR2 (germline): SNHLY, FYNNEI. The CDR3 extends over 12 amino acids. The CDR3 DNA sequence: TGTGCCAGCTTTATTGGAGACTACGAGCAGTACTTC. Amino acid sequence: CASFIGDYEQYF.

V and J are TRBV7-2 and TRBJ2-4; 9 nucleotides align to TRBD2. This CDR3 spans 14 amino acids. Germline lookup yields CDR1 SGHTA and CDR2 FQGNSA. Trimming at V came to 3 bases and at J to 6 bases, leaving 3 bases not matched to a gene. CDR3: CASSFGGRGNIQYF. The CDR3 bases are TGTGCCAGCAGCTTTGGCGGGAGGGGAAACATTCAGTACTTC.

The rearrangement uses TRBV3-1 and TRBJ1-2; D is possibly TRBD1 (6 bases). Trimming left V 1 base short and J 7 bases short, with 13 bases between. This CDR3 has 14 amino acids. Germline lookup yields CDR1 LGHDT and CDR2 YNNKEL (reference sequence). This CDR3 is CASSQGSGAAGYTF. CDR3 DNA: TGTGCCAGCAGCCAAGGTTCAGGGGCGGCTGGCTACACCTTC.

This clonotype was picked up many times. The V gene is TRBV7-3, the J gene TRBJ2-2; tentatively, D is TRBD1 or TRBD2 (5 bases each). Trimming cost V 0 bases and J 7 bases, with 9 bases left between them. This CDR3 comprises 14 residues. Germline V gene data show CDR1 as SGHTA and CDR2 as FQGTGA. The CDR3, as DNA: TGTGCCAGCAGCTTAACGAGGGGTGGCGGGGAGCTGTTTTTT. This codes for CASSLTRGGGELFF.

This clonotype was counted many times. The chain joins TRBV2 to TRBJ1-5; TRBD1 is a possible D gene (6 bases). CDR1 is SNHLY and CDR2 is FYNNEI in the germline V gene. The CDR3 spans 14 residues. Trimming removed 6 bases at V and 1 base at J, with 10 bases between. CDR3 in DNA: TGTGCCAGCAGGATAGGACAGAGCAATCAGCCCCAGCATTTT. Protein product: CASRIGQSNQPQHF.

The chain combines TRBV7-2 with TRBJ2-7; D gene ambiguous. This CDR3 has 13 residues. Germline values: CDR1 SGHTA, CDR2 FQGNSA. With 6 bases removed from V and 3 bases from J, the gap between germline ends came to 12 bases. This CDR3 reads CASRLDGVYEQYF. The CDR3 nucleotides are TGTGCCAGCAGACTCGATGGAGTCTACGAGCAGTACTTC.

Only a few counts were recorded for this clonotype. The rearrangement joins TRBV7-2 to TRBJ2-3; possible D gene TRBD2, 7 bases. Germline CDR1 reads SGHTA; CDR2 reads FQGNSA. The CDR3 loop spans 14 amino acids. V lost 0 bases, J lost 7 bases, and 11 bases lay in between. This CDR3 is CASSLAGGRNTQYF. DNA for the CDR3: TGTGCCAGCAGCTTAGCGGGGGGGCGAAATACGCAGTATTTT.

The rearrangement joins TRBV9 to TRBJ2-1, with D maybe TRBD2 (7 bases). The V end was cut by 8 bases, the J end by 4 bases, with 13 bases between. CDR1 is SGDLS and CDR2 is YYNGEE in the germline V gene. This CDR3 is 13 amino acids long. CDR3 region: CASRGAPYNEQFF. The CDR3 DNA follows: TGTGCCAGTCGGGGGGCTCCTTACAATGAGCAGTTCTTC. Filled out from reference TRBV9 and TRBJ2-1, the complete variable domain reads DSGVTQTPKHLITATGQRVTLRCSPRSGDLSVYWYQQSLDQGLQFLIQYYNGEERAKGNILERFSAQQFPDLHSELNLSSLELGDSALYFCASRGAPYNEQFFGPGTRLTVL.

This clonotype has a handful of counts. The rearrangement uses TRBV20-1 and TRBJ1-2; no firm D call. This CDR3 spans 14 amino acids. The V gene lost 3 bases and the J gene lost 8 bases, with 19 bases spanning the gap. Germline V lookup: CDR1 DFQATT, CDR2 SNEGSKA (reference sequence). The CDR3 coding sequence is TGCAGTGCTAGTGCGCAGGCGACGATTAACGGCTACACCTTC. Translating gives CSASAQATINGYTF.

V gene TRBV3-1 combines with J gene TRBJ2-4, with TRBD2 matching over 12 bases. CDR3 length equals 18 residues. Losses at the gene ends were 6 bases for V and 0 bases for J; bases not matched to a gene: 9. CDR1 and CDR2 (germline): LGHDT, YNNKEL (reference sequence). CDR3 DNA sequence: TGTGCCAGCAGATCCGGGACTAGCGGGCCGCTAGCCAAAAACATTCAGTACTTC. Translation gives CASRSGTSGPLAKNIQYF.